Listed below are T cell receptor beta chains from one sample, sequenced in a study of shared clonotypes between healthy human individuals. TCRdb's copy holds only in-frame clones and misses some; the assay was immunoSEQ multiplex PCR. The repertoire holds millions of clones, with about 93% as singletons. Specimen: naive CD8+ T cells from PBMCs. All receptors come from a man between 18 and 29 years old in good health. Some clones in this sample may be carry-over from other donors' samples. Each CDR3 is given with its conserved first and last residue. Each record gives: CDR3 length, V gene, clone size, D gene, J gene, CDR3 protein, CDR3 DNA. D genes are given only for firm matches. Size tells how often a clone was seen (once, few, many) or the class of an expanded clone, and some rows leave it out.

>14|TRBV7-9|.|TRBD1|TRBJ2-1
CAGRSGQPHNEQFF
TGTGCCGGACGCTCGGGACAGCCGCACAATGAGCAGTTCTTC
>13|TRBV19|.|TRBD2|TRBJ2-1
CASQRELSDEQFF
TGTGCCAGTCAGCGGGAGCTGAGCGATGAGCAGTTCTTC
>13|TRBV27|.|TRBD1|TRBJ1-4
CASQGQYGEKLFF
TGTGCCAGCCAGGGACAGTACGGGGAAAAACTGTTTTTT
>16|TRBV7-8|.|TRBD1|TRBJ1-4
CASSLRRQGADEKLFF
TGTGCCAGCAGCTTAAGGAGACAGGGGGCAGATGAAAAACTGTTTTTT
>13|TRBV28|.|TRBD1|TRBJ2-7
CASSRPGGYEQYF
TGTGCCAGCAGCCGCCCAGGGGGCTACGAGCAGTACTTC
>14|TRBV7-6|.|.|TRBJ2-5
CASSAGTVVETQYF
TGTGCCAGCAGCGCCGGAACAGTGGTAGAGACCCAGTACTTC
>13|TRBV27|.|TRBD1|TRBJ2-2
CASSSRGPGELFF
TGTGCCAGCAGTTCAAGGGGGCCCGGGGAGCTGTTTTTT
>11|TRBV2|few|.|TRBJ1-2
CASRLLRGYTF
TGTGCCAGCCGGCTGCTTCGGGGCTACACCTTC
>15|TRBV11-2|.|.|TRBJ2-5
CASSAPRGYQETQYF
TGTGCCAGCAGCGCTCCGAGGGGGTACCAAGAGACCCAGTACTTC
>13|TRBV5-4|.|TRBD1|TRBJ1-2
CASSLDRGYGYTF
TGTGCCAGCAGCTTGGACAGGGGATATGGCTACACCTTC
>14|TRBV15|.|TRBD1|TRBJ1-5
CATQGRSSNQPQHF
TGTGCCACACAGGGGAGGAGTAGCAATCAGCCCCAGCATTTT
>16|TRBV19|once|TRBD2|TRBJ2-3
CASSTGLAGDEDTQYF
TGTGCCAGTAGTACGGGACTAGCGGGAGACGAAGATACGCAGTATTTT
>15|TRBV7-9|.|.|TRBJ1-1
CASNTPGPQGTEAFF
TGTGCCAGCAATACCCCGGGACCTCAAGGGACTGAAGCTTTCTTT
>15|TRBV5-6|.|.|TRBJ2-7
CASSLGQGLTYEQYF
TGTGCCAGCAGCTTGGGGCAGGGGCTCACCTACGAGCAGTACTTC
>14|TRBV29-1|.|.|TRBJ2-1
CSVAPRGNIYEQFF
TGCAGCGTTGCCCCTCGCGGGAATATTTATGAGCAGTTCTTC
>15|TRBV6-5|.|TRBD1|TRBJ2-3
CASSYDGTVTDTQYF
TGTGCCAGCAGTTACGACGGGACAGTTACAGATACGCAGTATTTT
>17|TRBV5-1|.|TRBD1|TRBJ2-2
CASTNFPGQGRTGELFF
TGCGCCAGCACGAACTTCCCGGGACAGGGGCGTACCGGGGAGCTGTTTTTT
>15|TRBV5-8|.|.|TRBJ2-7
CASRENRDSSYEQYF
TGTGCCAGCAGGGAAAACAGGGATAGCTCCTACGAGCAGTACTTC
>19|TRBV11-2|.|TRBD2|TRBJ2-3
CASSPGLLAGGDWADTQYF
TGTGCCAGCAGCCCCGGGCTCCTAGCGGGAGGTGATTGGGCAGATACGCAGTATTTT
>13|TRBV27|.|.|TRBJ2-1
CASRARSYNEQFF
TGTGCCAGCAGGGCCCGCTCCTACAATGAGCAGTTCTTC
>15|TRBV4-1|.|.|TRBJ1-5
CASSQGWGTGQPQHF
TGCGCCAGCAGCCAGGGTTGGGGGACTGGGCAGCCCCAGCATTTT
>12|TRBV29-1|.|.|TRBJ1-2
CSVLTENYGYTF
TGCAGCGTTTTGACAGAGAACTATGGCTACACCTTC
>15|TRBV2|.|.|TRBJ1-2
CASTEGPGVTYGYTF
TGTGCCAGCACCGAAGGTCCAGGGGTTACCTATGGCTACACCTTC
>17|TRBV5-8|.|TRBD1|TRBJ1-5
CASSSAAGGQDNQPQHF
TGTGCCAGCAGCTCGGCGGCCGGGGGACAGGATAATCAGCCCCAGCATTTT
>15|TRBV4-1|once|TRBD2|TRBJ2-1
CASSPRLAGAIEQFF
TGCGCCAGCAGCCCGAGACTAGCGGGAGCGATTGAGCAGTTCTTC
>12|TRBV29-1|once|.|TRBJ1-2
CSASVGASGYTF
TGCAGCGCCTCGGTGGGAGCAAGTGGCTACACCTTC
>14|TRBV2|.|.|TRBJ2-3
CASSGRGSTDTQYF
TGTGCCAGCAGTGGGAGGGGGAGCACAGATACGCAGTATTTT
>13|TRBV7-8|.|.|TRBJ1-2
CASSPDRPHGYTF
TGTGCCAGCAGCCCTGACAGGCCCCATGGCTACACCTTC
>14|TRBV28|.|.|TRBJ1-5
CASSEGYSNQPQHF
TGTGCCAGCAGCGAGGGTTATAGCAATCAGCCCCAGCATTTT
>12|TRBV7-8|.|.|TRBJ1-2
CASSLQGSGYTF
TGTGCCAGCAGCTTACAAGGGTCTGGCTACACCTTC
>15|TRBV7-6|.|TRBD2|TRBJ2-1
CASSVLAEAYNEQFF
TGTGCCAGCAGCGTGCTAGCGGAGGCCTACAATGAGCAGTTCTTC
>17|TRBV19|.|TRBD1|TRBJ1-5
CASRNDREGYSNQPQHF
TGTGCCAGTAGAAACGACAGGGAGGGATATAGCAATCAGCCCCAGCATTTT
>15|TRBV4-1|.|.|TRBJ2-7
CASSQGQGSSYEQYF
TGCGCCAGCAGCCAAGGTCAGGGGTCCTCCTACGAGCAGTACTTC
>12|TRBV30|.|.|TRBJ1-1
CAWDSFNTEAFF
TGTGCCTGGGACAGCTTCAACACTGAAGCTTTCTTT
>15|TRBV5-1|.|TRBD1|TRBJ1-1
CASSLTRTGYTEAFF
TGCGCCAGCAGCTTGACACGGACAGGGTACACTGAAGCTTTCTTT
>15|TRBV7-9|.|.|TRBJ2-3
CASSSRRPGADTQYF
TGTGCCAGCAGCTCTCGACGCCCGGGGGCAGATACGCAGTATTTT
>13|TRBV28|.|.|TRBJ1-2
CASSAYRVGGYTF
TGTGCCAGCAGTGCGTACAGGGTAGGGGGCTACACCTTC
>15|TRBV28|.|.|TRBJ2-1
CASSLQGGTYNEQFF
TGTGCCAGCAGTTTGCAGGGGGGGACCTACAATGAGCAGTTCTTC
>16|TRBV7-2|.|TRBD1|TRBJ2-7
CASSLDPGTGHYEQYF
TGTGCCAGCAGCTTAGACCCCGGGACAGGACATTACGAGCAGTACTTC
>15|TRBV28|.|TRBD2|TRBJ2-7
CASSFGEGPPYEQYF
TGTGCCAGCAGTTTTGGGGAGGGCCCCCCCTACGAGCAGTACTTC
>17|TRBV28|.|.|TRBJ1-5
CASSPEGGAPSNQPQHF
TGTGCCAGCAGTCCGGAAGGGGGGGCTCCGAGCAATCAGCCCCAGCATTTT
>14|TRBV27|once|TRBD2|TRBJ2-7
CASSPAGSLHEQYF
TGTGCCAGCAGTCCAGCGGGGTCCCTTCACGAGCAGTACTTC
>16|TRBV9|once|TRBD1|TRBJ2-1
CASSPGTGGGPGGQFF
TGTGCCAGCAGCCCTGGGACAGGGGGCGGGCCTGGGGGGCAGTTCTTC
>16|TRBV6-5|.|.|TRBJ1-1
CASSSRTASWDTEAFF
TGTGCCAGCAGTTCTAGGACAGCTTCATGGGACACTGAAGCTTTCTTT
>12|TRBV18|.|.|TRBJ2-7
CASSPRADEQYF
TGTGCCAGCTCACCAAGGGCGGACGAGCAGTACTTC
>14|TRBV5-6|once|.|TRBJ1-1
CASSSGGLQAEAFF
TGTGCCAGCAGCTCCGGAGGGTTGCAGGCTGAAGCTTTCTTT
>14|TRBV2|.|.|TRBJ2-3
CASSPKGETDTQYF
TGTGCCAGCAGCCCCAAAGGGGAGACAGATACGCAGTATTTT
>16|TRBV7-6|.|TRBD1|TRBJ1-4
CASSPRTGGAGEKLFF
TGTGCCAGCAGCCCGAGAACAGGGGGCGCGGGTGAAAAACTGTTTTTT
>14|TRBV27|.|TRBD1|TRBJ2-7
CASSTRQGIHEQYF
TGTGCCAGCAGTACCCGACAGGGAATCCACGAGCAGTACTTC
>15|TRBV27|.|TRBD2|TRBJ2-1
CASSDGTSVANEQFF
TGTGCCAGCAGTGACGGGACTAGCGTCGCTAATGAGCAGTTCTTC